The source of this T cell receptor (beta chain) is a study of shared clonotypes between healthy human individuals (dated by TCRdb to about 2020). Broadly, across the study: The cohort included three men and a couple of women between 18 and 49 years of age. Between about 0.94 and 8.9 billion PBMCs per donor were obtained by leukapheresis. The study deeply sequenced blood TCR repertoires of five healthy adults to estimate repertoire size and the extent of clonotype sharing between individuals. Per donor, three plates each were used for CD4 naive and CD4 memory, two for CD8 naive, and one for CD8 memory. Libraries were prepared and TCR repertoires were sequenced by different laboratories using diverse techniques, in order to increase sequencing depth and limit assay-specific biases. On the study overall, not on this receptor specifically: Sampling was restricted to blood, and TCR repertoires in tissues likely differ from the TCR repertoires found in blood. Estimated clonotype richness was generally larger for naive than for memory subsets. Because the study included only a small number of donors, the genetic and exposure-history diversity represented was limited. Across four donors, 4.5% to 6.5% of naive CD4, approximately 3.6% of naive CD8, approximately 2.5% of memory CD4, and 0.4% of memory CD8 clonotypes were shared. Pairwise subsampling led to the expectation that sequencing depth would affect the degree of clonotype sharing among donors. Compared with non-shared clonotypes, the clonotypes found in all four sorted-subset donors had higher generation probabilities. Incomplete sequencing was indicated by rarefaction of sorted-subset datasets, despite the large sequencing depth.

Using the deep immunoSEQ assay, multiplex PCR amplified TCR CDR3 regions from genomic DNA. For each cell subset, the extracted genomic DNA was distributed evenly across all wells of several immunoSEQ 96-well plates, and each plate served as one replicate. For sorted subsets, about 200 ng genomic DNA, equal to about 30,000 T cell genomes, was loaded into each replicate PCR. Purified libraries were quantified with a Qubit 3.0 fluorometer, sized on a Bioanalyzer 2100, and re-quantified with the KAPA Library Quantification kit. A separate single-read 150-cycle Illumina NextSeq 550 flow cell was used to sequence each immunoSEQ 96-well plate. The authors processed their data as follows. Because the immunoSEQ output included only junctional sequences and no quality scores, the filtering could not be the same as the filtering used for full-length reads. Sequences were annotated with PyIR, a Python wrapper for IgBLAST v1.9, and V/J genes and CDR3 were assigned using IMGT germline references. Any read was removed if the V/J assignment was weak (E-value above 1e-6), the CDR3 was missing, or the read contained stop codons, out-of-frame junctions, or ambiguous translated residues. V3J clonotypes were defined by identical inferred V gene, J gene, and CDR3 amino acid sequence. To compute the percentage overlap between repertoires, the number of shared unique clonotypes was divided by the size of the smaller repertoire. Three approaches were used to assess repertoire richness: RTK rarefaction, the Chao1 estimator, and Recon v2.1 estimates of unobserved clonotypes. Generation probabilities for all TCRbeta clonotypes obtained by the gDNA method from four donors were computed using OLGA. This is the immuneACCESS table as TCRdb keeps it, with only in-frame sequences that have V and J called. A part of the clones is gone; compared with another copy, unresolved V genes explain less than half, and the rest is unexplained. V, J and clone size were drawn from that table, and D and trimming were deduced from the DNA. The sample contains 1,500,000 or so clones, around 97% of them found a single time. The ten top clones hold about 1.2% of the sample.

From the cysteine through the phenylalanine, the CDR3 covers 14 amino acids. The DNA shown is the 42-base CDR3, in frame from base 1. The V and J ends are trimmed by 4 bases and 6 bases, leaving 16 bases between them. Reading the germline V gene gives CDR1 MNHEY and CDR2 SVGAGI. Donors were healthy HIV-negative adults with no recently reported acute infections or vaccinations. Only Caucasian adults living in Nashville, Tennessee, USA were represented among the donors. CD4+ T cells were enriched by magnetic negative selection; naive cells were then positively selected on CD45RA, and the negative fraction formed the memory subset. Blood was collected by leukapheresis, and PBMCs were isolated by Ficoll-Histopaque density gradient centrifugation and then cryopreserved in liquid nitrogen vapor phase. Purity and quantity of every magnetically sorted T cell population were checked by analytical flow cytometry. Genomic DNA was isolated from each sorted fraction and quantified by UV absorbance on a Nanodrop 2000c.

Note on this clone: Its specific antigen is unknown. Per-nucleotide qualities are absent, and no much larger clonotype sits a single base away.

The V and J genes are TRBV6-5 and TRBJ2-7, with the D gene possibly TRBD1 or TRBD2, each one fitting 5 bases. Sequenced input: naive CD4+ T cells sorted from blood. What the cell subset or site label conveys for this sample: CD45RA+ positively selected. The TCR was taken from a man under 40 in good health. The DNA is as follows: TGTGCCAGCAGTTTAGGTCAGGGACGTAGCGAGCAGTACTTC. This yields the protein CASSLGQGRSEQYF.